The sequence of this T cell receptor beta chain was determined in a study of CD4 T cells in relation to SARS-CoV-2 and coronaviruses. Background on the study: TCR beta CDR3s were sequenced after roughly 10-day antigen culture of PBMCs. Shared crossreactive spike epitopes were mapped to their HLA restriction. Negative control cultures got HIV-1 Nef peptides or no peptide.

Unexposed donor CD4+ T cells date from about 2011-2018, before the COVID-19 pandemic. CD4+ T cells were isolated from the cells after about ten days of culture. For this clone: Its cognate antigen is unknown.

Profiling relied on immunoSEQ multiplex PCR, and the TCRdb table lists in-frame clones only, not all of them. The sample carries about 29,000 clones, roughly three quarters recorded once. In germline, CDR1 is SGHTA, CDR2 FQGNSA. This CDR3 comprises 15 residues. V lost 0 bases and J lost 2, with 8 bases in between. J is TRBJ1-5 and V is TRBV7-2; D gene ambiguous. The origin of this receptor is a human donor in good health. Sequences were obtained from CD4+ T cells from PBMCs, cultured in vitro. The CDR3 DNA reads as TGTGCCAGCAGCTTAGCCGGAGCGGGCAATCAGCCCCAGCATTTT. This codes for CASSLAGAGNQPQHF.